One and the same sample provided the 6 T cell receptor beta chains below, sequenced in a study of blood T cell repertoires in COVID-19. Generated by immunoSEQ multiplex PCR, the TCRdb table keeps only in-frame clones and is missing some. The data show 360,000 or so clones, about four fifths seen once. Specimen: PBMCs or T cells enriched from blood (not recorded which). All receptors derive from a woman aged 45-60 years who had recovered from COVID-19.

The chain combines TRBV7-2 with TRBJ2-6, with a weak D call TRBD2 (5 bases). Germline CDR1 and CDR2: SGHTA and FQGNSA. V lost 3 bases, J lost 0 bases, and 12 bases lay in between. The CDR3 extends over 17 amino acids. In DNA form, the CDR3 reads TGTGCCAGCAGCTTGTCTAGCATGGGCTCTGGGGCCAACGTCCTGACTTTC. This codes for CASSLSSMGSGANVLTF.

The V call is TRBV30, the J call TRBJ2-7, with 7 nucleotides matching TRBD2. Germline V CDR1 and CDR2: GTSNPN, SVGIG (reference sequence). The CDR3 extends over 13 amino acids. J lost 7 bases, V lost 3 bases, and 9 bases had no gene match. The CDR3 sequence is CAWSARTGGEQYF. CDR3 bases: TGTGCCTGGAGCGCACGGACCGGGGGGGAGCAGTACTTC.

The chain couples TRBV3-1 (or the pseudogene TRBV3-2) to TRBJ1-6; 7 bases line up with TRBD1. The CDR3 contains 14 residues. The germline CDR1 and CDR2 sequences are LGHDT and YNNKEL (reference sequence). The J segment lost 7 bases and the V segment lost 4 bases, leaving 4 bases of the junction unmatched. The CDR3 nucleotides are TGTGCCAGCAGCCCCCAGACAGGGAATTCACCCCTCCACTTT. This sequence encodes CASSPQTGNSPLHF.

This chain connects TRBV11-1 to TRBJ2-3, with 7 bases that match TRBD1. Trimming cost V 1 base and J 6 bases; bases outside gene matches: 7. Germline V gene data show CDR1 as SGHAT and CDR2 as FQDESV (reference sequence). The CDR3 totals 15 residues. The CDR3 region is CASSLGDRQGDTQYF. CDR3 nucleotide sequence: TGTGCCAGCAGCTTAGGGGATCGACAGGGTGATACGCAGTATTTT.

The chain combines TRBV19 with TRBJ1-2; no clear D. The CDR3 length is 14 residues. Trimming removed 2 bases from V and 2 bases from J, with 9 bases in between. Germline CDR1 LNHDA, CDR2 SQIVND (reference sequence). The CDR3 coding sequence is TGTGCCAGTAGTATAAGTAACAGCAACTATGGCTACACCTTC. Protein product: CASSISNSNYGYTF.

V is TRBV27 and J is TRBJ1-1, with no clear D. Germline CDR1 reads MNHEY; CDR2 reads SMNVEV (reference sequence). The V gene lost 5 bases and the J gene lost 3 bases, with 10 bases spanning the gap. This CDR3 comprises 13 residues. The CDR3 here is CASSLTGYTEAFF. CDR3 bases: TGTGCCAGCAGTCTGACGGGGTACACTGAAGCTTTCTTT.